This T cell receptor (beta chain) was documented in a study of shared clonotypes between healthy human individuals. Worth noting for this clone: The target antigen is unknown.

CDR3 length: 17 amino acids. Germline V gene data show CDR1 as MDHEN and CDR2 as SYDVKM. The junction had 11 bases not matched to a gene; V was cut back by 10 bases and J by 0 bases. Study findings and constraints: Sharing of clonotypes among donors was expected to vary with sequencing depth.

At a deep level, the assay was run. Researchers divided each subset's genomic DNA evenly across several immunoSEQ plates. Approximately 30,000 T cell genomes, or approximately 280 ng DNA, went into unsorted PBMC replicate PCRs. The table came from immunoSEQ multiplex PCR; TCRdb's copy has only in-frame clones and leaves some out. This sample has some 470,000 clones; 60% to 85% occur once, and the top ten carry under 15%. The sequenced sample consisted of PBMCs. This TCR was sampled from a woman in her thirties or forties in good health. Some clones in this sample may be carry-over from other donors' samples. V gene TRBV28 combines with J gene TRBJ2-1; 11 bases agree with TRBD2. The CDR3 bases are TGTGCCACCCTAGTTGGGACTAGCGGTTCCTCCTACAATGAGCAGTTCTTC. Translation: CATLVGTSGSSYNEQFF. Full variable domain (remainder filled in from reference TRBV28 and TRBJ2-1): DVKVTQSSRYLVKRTGEKVFLECVQDMDHENMFWYRQDPGLGLRLIYFSYDVKMKEKGDIPEGYSVSREKKERFSLILESASTNQTSMYLCATLVGTSGSSYNEQFFGPGTRLTVL.